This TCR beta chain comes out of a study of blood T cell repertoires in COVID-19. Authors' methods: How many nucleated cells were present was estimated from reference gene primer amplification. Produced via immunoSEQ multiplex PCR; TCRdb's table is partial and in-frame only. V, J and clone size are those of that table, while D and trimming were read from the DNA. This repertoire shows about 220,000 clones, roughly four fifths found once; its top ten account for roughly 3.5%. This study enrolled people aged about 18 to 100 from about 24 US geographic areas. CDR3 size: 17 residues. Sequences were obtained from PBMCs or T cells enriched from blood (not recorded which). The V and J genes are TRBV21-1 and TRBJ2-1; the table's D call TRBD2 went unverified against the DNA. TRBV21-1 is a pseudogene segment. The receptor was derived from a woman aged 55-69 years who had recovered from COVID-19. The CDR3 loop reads CASSRGLAGVSYNEQFF. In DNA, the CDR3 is TGTGCCAGCAGCCGAGGACTAGCGGGAGTGTCTTACAATGAGCAGTTCTTC.